The rows below give T cell receptor beta chains drawn from one sample of a study of T cells in tuberculosis. Using immunoSEQ multiplex PCR, the repertoire was profiled, and TCRdb retains in-frame clones only, with some absent. The sample holds tens of thousands of clones, around 90% seen once. The specimen was PBMCs, collected at tuberculosis diagnosis. The receptors derive from an adult with tuberculosis. The conserved cysteine and the conserved F or W are not part of the CDR3 here. The size entry is marked missing in some rows and otherwise reads once, few, many or a size class.

J gene: TRBJ1-1; CDR3 length: 13; clone size: .; V gene: TRBV4-2; CDR3 protein: ASATPTVGHTEAF
J gene: TRBJ1-5; CDR3 length: 11; clone size: once; V gene: TRBV6-5; CDR3 protein: ASSYSALQPQH
J gene: TRBJ1-6; CDR3 length: 12; clone size: .; V gene: TRBV10-2; CDR3 protein: ASSDGRYNSPLH
J gene: TRBJ2-5; CDR3 length: 13; clone size: .; V gene: TRBV7-8; CDR3 protein: ASSGEGLPGETQY
J gene: TRBJ1-2; CDR3 length: 8; clone size: .; V gene: TRBV29-1; CDR3 protein: SAGDYGYT
J gene: TRBJ1-3; CDR3 length: 12; clone size: .; V gene: TRBV28; CDR3 protein: ASSFRGSGNTIY
J gene: TRBJ2-1; CDR3 length: 10; clone size: .; V gene: TRBV15; CDR3 protein: ATSSYYNEQF
J gene: TRBJ1-4; CDR3 length: 12; clone size: .; V gene: TRBV5-1; CDR3 protein: ASSLGEANEKLF
J gene: TRBJ1-1; CDR3 length: 11; clone size: .; V gene: TRBV30; CDR3 protein: AWSWASTTEAF
J gene: TRBJ1-2; CDR3 length: 9; clone size: .; V gene: TRBV30; CDR3 protein: AWSPEAGYT
J gene: TRBJ2-1; CDR3 length: 13; clone size: .; V gene: TRBV4-3; CDR3 protein: ASSPSVGTYNEQF
J gene: TRBJ2-7; CDR3 length: 14; clone size: .; V gene: TRBV19; CDR3 protein: ASSIASGQAYYEQY
J gene: TRBJ2-3; CDR3 length: 12; clone size: once; V gene: TRBV5-4; CDR3 protein: ASSPGGLTDTQY
J gene: TRBJ1-1; CDR3 length: 12; clone size: .; V gene: TRBV4-1; CDR3 protein: ASSRSGLGTEAF
J gene: TRBJ2-5; CDR3 length: 11; clone size: .; V gene: TRBV30; CDR3 protein: AWVRLEKRTQY
J gene: TRBJ1-5; CDR3 length: 13; clone size: .; V gene: TRBV6-5; CDR3 protein: ASSPSGTKHQPQH
J gene: TRBJ2-3; CDR3 length: 14; clone size: .; V gene: TRBV14; CDR3 protein: ASSQDKYRGYDTQY
J gene: TRBJ1-2; CDR3 length: 11; clone size: .; V gene: TRBV5-5; CDR3 protein: ASSSGTAYGYT
J gene: TRBJ1-1; CDR3 length: 14; clone size: .; V gene: TRBV12-5; CDR3 protein: ASGQTQVSKNTEAF
J gene: TRBJ1-5; CDR3 length: 13; clone size: .; V gene: TRBV7-6; CDR3 protein: ASSSGLNSNQPQH
J gene: TRBJ2-1; CDR3 length: 13; clone size: .; V gene: TRBV5-6; CDR3 protein: ASSSRDRAANEQF
J gene: TRBJ1-2; CDR3 length: 9; clone size: .; V gene: TRBV2; CDR3 protein: ATTGGGGYT
J gene: TRBJ2-3; CDR3 length: 14; clone size: .; V gene: TRBV9; CDR3 protein: ASSARGGTPRDTQY
J gene: TRBJ1-2; CDR3 length: 11; clone size: .; V gene: TRBV29-1; CDR3 protein: SVEDRQGYGYT
J gene: TRBJ2-1; CDR3 length: 14; clone size: .; V gene: TRBV4-2; CDR3 protein: ASSPGDLGGYNEQF
J gene: TRBJ1-5; CDR3 length: 13; clone size: .; V gene: TRBV5-1; CDR3 protein: ASSLDSGQNQPQH
J gene: TRBJ2-1; CDR3 length: 13; clone size: .; V gene: TRBV6-5; CDR3 protein: ASSPGTTVESGQF
J gene: TRBJ2-7; CDR3 length: 12; clone size: once; V gene: TRBV6-5; CDR3 protein: ASSLVRSAYEQY
J gene: TRBJ1-1; CDR3 length: 14; clone size: .; V gene: TRBV7-2; CDR3 protein: ASSPGTTTRYTEAF
J gene: TRBJ2-2; CDR3 length: 13; clone size: .; V gene: TRBV7-7; CDR3 protein: ASSPDRWNTGELF
J gene: TRBJ2-3; CDR3 length: 11; clone size: .; V gene: TRBV2; CDR3 protein: ASIVTPPDTQY
J gene: TRBJ1-5; CDR3 length: 13; clone size: .; V gene: TRBV7-2; CDR3 protein: ASSSGQGDGQPQH
J gene: TRBJ2-5; CDR3 length: 13; clone size: .; V gene: TRBV10-2; CDR3 protein: ASSEPRGYQETQY
J gene: TRBJ1-1; CDR3 length: 12; clone size: .; V gene: TRBV27; CDR3 protein: ASRRDRLNTEAF
J gene: TRBJ1-5; CDR3 length: 17; clone size: .; V gene: TRBV19; CDR3 protein: ASRAPKGTGGARDQPQH
J gene: TRBJ1-6; CDR3 length: 12; clone size: .; V gene: TRBV6-6; CDR3 protein: ASSYGQGNSPLH
J gene: TRBJ2-7; CDR3 length: 13; clone size: .; V gene: TRBV7-2; CDR3 protein: ASSFSGGSSYEQY
J gene: TRBJ1-1; CDR3 length: 10; clone size: .; V gene: TRBV2; CDR3 protein: ASSEESGMAF
J gene: TRBJ1-5; CDR3 length: 15; clone size: .; V gene: TRBV15; CDR3 protein: ATSRDNRGMGNQPQH
J gene: TRBJ1-2; CDR3 length: 13; clone size: once; V gene: TRBV27; CDR3 protein: ASSPGTGGGYGYT
J gene: TRBJ2-7; CDR3 length: 10; clone size: once; V gene: TRBV5-8; CDR3 protein: ASSLPGYEQY
J gene: TRBJ2-3; CDR3 length: 15; clone size: .; V gene: TRBV7-3; CDR3 protein: ASSRYLFQGAVDTQY
J gene: TRBJ1-2; CDR3 length: 12; clone size: .; V gene: TRBV6-5; CDR3 protein: ASTSDRGFYGYT
J gene: TRBJ2-5; CDR3 length: 14; clone size: .; V gene: TRBV4-1; CDR3 protein: ASSRGLAANQETQY
J gene: TRBJ1-1; CDR3 length: 10; clone size: .; V gene: TRBV10-3; CDR3 protein: AISADRALAF
J gene: TRBJ1-2; CDR3 length: 13; clone size: .; V gene: TRBV25-1; CDR3 protein: ASSVSGTGFYGYT
J gene: TRBJ2-7; CDR3 length: 9; clone size: .; V gene: TRBV11-2; CDR3 protein: ASSFTEKQY
J gene: TRBJ2-3; CDR3 length: 14; clone size: .; V gene: TRBV7-6; CDR3 protein: ASSLVGERMPDTQY
J gene: TRBJ2-6; CDR3 length: 16; clone size: .; V gene: TRBV18; CDR3 protein: ASSPGGGELSGANVLT
J gene: TRBJ2-7; CDR3 length: 12; clone size: .; V gene: TRBV7-6; CDR3 protein: ASSLKQGTYEQY
J gene: TRBJ2-3; CDR3 length: 13; clone size: .; V gene: TRBV15; CDR3 protein: ATSSPRGGADTQY
J gene: TRBJ1-1; CDR3 length: 13; clone size: once; V gene: TRBV29-1; CDR3 protein: SVERRAGMNTEAF
J gene: TRBJ1-2; CDR3 length: 12; clone size: .; V gene: TRBV28; CDR3 protein: ASSFGGQVYGYT
J gene: TRBJ2-2; CDR3 length: 13; clone size: .; V gene: TRBV19; CDR3 protein: ASSIGGTNTGELF